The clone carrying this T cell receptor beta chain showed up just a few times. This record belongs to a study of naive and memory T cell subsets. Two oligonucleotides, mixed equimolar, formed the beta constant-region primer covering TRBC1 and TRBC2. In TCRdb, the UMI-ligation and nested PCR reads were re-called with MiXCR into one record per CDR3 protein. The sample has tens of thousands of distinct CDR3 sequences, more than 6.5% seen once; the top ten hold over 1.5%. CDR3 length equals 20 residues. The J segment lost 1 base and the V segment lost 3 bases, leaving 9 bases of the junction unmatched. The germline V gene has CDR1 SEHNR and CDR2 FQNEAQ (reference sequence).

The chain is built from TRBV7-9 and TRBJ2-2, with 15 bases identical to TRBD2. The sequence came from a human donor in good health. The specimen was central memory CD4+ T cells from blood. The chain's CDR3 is CASSFFRTSGRARNTGELFF. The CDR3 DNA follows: TGTGCCAGCAGCTTTTTTCGGACTAGCGGGAGGGCCCGGAACACCGGGGAGCTGTTTTTT.